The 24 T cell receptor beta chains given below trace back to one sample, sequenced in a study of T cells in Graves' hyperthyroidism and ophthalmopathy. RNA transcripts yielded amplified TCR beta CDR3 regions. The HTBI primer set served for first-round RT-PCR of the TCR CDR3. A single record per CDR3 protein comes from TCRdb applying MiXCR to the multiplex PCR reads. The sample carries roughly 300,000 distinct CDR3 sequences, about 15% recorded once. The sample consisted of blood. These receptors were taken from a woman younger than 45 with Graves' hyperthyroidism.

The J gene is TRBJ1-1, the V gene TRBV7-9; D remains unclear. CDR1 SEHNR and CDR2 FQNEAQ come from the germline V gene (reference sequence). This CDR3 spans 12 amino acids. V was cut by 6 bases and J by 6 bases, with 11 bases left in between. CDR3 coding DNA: TGTGCCAGCAGGCTAGTTGATCCTGAAGCTTTCTTT. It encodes CASRLVDPEAFF.

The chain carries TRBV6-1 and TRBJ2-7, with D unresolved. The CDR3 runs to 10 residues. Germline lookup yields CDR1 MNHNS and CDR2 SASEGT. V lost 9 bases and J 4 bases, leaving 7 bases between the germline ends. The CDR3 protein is CASNSYEQYF. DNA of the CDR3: TGTGCCAGTAATAGTTACGAGCAGTACTTC.

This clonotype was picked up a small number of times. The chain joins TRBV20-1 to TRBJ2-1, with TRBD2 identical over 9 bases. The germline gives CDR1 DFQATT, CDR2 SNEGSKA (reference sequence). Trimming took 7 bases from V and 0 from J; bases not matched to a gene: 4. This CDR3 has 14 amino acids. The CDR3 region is CSVNSGSSYNEQFF. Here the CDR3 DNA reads TGCAGTGTTAATAGCGGGAGCTCCTACAATGAGCAGTTCTTC.

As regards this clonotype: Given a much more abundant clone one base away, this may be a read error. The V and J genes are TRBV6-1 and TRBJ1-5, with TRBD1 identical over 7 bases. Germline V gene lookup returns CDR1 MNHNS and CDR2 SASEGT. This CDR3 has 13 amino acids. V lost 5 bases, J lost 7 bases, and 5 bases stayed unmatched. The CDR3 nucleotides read TGTGCCAGCAGTCCGACAGGGTACCAGCCCCAGCATTTT. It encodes CASSPTGYQPQHF.

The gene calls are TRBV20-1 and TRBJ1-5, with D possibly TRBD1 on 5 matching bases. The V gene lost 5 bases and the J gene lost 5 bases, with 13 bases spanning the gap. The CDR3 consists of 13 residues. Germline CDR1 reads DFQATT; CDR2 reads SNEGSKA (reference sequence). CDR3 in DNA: TGCAGTGCTTCCAGGACACCAGATCAGCCCCAGCATTTT. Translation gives CSASRTPDQPQHF.

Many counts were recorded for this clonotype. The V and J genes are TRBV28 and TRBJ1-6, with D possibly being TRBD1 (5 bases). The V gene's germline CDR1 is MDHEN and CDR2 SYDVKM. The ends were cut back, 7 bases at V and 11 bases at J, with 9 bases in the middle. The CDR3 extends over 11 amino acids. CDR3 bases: TGTGCCAGCACCGACAGTCCACCCCTCCACTTT. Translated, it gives CASTDSPPLHF.

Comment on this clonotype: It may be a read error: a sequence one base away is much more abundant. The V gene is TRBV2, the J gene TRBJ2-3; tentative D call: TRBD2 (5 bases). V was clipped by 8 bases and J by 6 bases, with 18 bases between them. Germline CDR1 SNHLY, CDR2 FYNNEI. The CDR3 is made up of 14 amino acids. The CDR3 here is CASGMVMERDTQYF. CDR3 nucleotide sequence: TGTGCCAGCGGGATGGTAATGGAGCGGGATACGCAGTATTTT.

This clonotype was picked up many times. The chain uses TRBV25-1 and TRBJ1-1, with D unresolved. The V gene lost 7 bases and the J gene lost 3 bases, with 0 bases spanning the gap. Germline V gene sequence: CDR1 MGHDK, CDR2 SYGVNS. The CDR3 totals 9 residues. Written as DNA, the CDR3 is TGTGCCAGCAACACTGAAGCTTTCTTT. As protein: CASNTEAFF.

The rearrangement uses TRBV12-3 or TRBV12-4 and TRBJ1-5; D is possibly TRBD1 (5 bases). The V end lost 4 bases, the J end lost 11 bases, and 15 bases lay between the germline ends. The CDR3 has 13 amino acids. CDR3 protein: CASSWDLRAAQHF. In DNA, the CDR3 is TGTGCCAGCAGTTGGGACCTTCGGGCAGCCCAGCATTTT.

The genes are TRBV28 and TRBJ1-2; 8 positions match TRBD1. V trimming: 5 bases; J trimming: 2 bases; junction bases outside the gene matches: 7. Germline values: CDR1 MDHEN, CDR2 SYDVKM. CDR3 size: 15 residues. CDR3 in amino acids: CASSKTGGRNYGYTF. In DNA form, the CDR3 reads TGTGCCAGCAGTAAAACAGGGGGGCGAAACTATGGCTACACCTTC.

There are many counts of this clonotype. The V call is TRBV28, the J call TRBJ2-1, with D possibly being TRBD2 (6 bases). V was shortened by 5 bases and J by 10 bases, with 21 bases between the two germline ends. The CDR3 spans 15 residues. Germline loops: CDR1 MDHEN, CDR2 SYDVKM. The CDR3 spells CASSGTGTLKKEQFF. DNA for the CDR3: TGTGCCAGCAGTGGCACCGGGACTCTAAAGAAGGAGCAGTTCTTC.

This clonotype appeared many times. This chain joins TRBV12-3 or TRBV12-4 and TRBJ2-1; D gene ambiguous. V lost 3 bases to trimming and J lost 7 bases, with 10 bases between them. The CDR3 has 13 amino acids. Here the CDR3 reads CASSFRLGNEQFF. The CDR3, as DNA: TGTGCCAGCAGTTTCCGACTGGGGAATGAGCAGTTCTTC.

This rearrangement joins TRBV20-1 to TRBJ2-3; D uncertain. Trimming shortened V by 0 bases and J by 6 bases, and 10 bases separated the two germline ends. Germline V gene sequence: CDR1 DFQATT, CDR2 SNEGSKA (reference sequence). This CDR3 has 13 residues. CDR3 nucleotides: TGCAGTGCTAGAGATTCCCAGAGGGATACGCAGTATTTT. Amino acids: CSARDSQRDTQYF.

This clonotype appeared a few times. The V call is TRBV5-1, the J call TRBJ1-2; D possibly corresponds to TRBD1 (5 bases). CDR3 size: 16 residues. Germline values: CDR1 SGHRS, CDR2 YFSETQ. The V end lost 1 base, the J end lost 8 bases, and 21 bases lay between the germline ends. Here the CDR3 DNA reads TGCGCCAGCAGCTTGATTTACGAGGGGTCGGGGAGCGGCTACACCTTC. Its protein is CASSLIYEGSGSGYTF.

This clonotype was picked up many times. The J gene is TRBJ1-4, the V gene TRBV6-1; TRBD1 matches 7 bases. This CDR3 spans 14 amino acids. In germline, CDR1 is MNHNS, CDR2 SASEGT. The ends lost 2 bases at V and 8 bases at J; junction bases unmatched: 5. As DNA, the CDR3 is TGTGCCAGCAGTGAAAGACAGGGTCAAGAAAAACTGTTTTTT. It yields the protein CASSERQGQEKLFF.

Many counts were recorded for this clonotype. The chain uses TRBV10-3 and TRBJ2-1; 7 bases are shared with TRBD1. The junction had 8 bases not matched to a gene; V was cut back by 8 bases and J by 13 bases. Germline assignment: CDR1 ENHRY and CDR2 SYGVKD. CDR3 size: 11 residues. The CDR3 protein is CAIGSWDSQFF. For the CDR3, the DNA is TGTGCCATCGGTTCATGGGACAGTCAGTTCTTC.

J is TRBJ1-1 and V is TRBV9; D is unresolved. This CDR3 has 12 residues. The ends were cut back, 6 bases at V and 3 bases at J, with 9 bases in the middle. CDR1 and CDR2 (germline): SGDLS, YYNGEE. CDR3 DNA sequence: TGTGCCAGCAAGCCCCAGGACACTGAAGCTTTCTTT. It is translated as CASKPQDTEAFF.

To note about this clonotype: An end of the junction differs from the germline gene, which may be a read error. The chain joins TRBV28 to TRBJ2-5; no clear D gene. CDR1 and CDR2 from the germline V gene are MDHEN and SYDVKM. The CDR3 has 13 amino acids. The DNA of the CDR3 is TGTGCCCGCAGTGACCCATTGGGGGAGACCCAGTACTTC. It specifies CARSDPLGETQYF.

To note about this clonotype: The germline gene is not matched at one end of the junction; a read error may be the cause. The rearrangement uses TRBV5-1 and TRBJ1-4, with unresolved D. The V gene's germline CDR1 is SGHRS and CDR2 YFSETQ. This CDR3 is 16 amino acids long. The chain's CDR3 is CASSLISRGTDEKLLF. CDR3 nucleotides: TGCGCCAGCAGCTTGATCTCTCGGGGAACCGATGAAAAACTGCTTTTT.

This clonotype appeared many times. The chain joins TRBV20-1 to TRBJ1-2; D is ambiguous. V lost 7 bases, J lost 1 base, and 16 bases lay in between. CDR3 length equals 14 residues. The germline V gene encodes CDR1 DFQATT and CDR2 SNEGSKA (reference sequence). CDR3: CSGRRPADNYGYTF. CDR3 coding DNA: TGCAGTGGTAGGCGCCCGGCGGATAACTATGGCTACACCTTC.

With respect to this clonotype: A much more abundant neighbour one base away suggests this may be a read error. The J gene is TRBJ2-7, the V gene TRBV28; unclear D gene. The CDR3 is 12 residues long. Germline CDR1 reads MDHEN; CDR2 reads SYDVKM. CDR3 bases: TGTGCCAGCAGTGGTGACGCTTACGAGCAGCACTTC. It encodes CASSGDAYEQHF.

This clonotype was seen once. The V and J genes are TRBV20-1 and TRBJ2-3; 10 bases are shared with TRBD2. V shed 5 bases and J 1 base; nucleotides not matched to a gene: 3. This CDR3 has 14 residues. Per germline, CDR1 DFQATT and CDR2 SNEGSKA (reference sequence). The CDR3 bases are TGCAGTGCTTCCGGACTAGCGGGCACAGATACGCAGTATTTT. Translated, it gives CSASGLAGTDTQYF.

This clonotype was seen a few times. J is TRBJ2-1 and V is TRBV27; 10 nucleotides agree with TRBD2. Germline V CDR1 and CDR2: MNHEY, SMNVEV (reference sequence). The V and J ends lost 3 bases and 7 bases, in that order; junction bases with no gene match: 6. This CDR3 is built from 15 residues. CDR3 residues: CASSFTSGNLNEQFF. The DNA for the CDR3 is TGTGCCAGCAGTTTTACTAGCGGGAATTTAAATGAGCAGTTCTTC.

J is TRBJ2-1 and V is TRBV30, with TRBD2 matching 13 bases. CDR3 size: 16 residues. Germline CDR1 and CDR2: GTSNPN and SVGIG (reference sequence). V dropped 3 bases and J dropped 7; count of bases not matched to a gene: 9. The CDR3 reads CAWRTPLAGGGNEQFF. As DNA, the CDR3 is TGTGCCTGGAGAACGCCACTAGCGGGAGGGGGGAATGAGCAGTTCTTC.